Below are 15 T cell receptor beta chains sequenced from a single sample in a study of T cells after yellow fever vaccination. TCRdb analysed the 5' RACE reads with MiXCR anew, one entry per CDR3 protein. The data hold some 100,000 distinct CDR3 sequences, with approximately 9% observed a single time. Material: CD8+ T cells not binding an NS4B(214-222) dextramer, sorted from PBMCs, obtained around 14 days after the first yellow fever vaccination. These receptor sequences come from a man aged 18 to 30 who received the YFV17D yellow fever vaccine.

This clonotype was recorded many times. The rearrangement uses TRBV29-1 and TRBJ2-3, with TRBD2 matching 10 bases. Germline V gives CDR1 SQVTM, CDR2 ANQGSEA. V lost 4 bases and J lost 2; bases outside the gene matches: 6. This CDR3 has 15 amino acids. CDR3 region: CSVVLAGSATDTQYF. The CDR3 DNA reads as TGCAGCGTTGTACTAGCGGGGTCCGCCACAGATACGCAGTATTTT.

This clonotype was picked up a small number of times. The chain combines TRBV4-1 with TRBJ2-4, with 8 bases identical to TRBD2. The CDR3 totals 15 residues. Losses at the gene ends were 1 base for V and 8 bases for J; bases not matched to a gene: 7. Germline V gives CDR1 MGHRA, CDR2 YSYEKL. The CDR3 is CASSQVAGGGDIQYF. In DNA, the CDR3 is TGCGCCAGCAGCCAAGTGGCGGGGGGAGGGGACATTCAGTACTTC.

V usage is TRBV4-1 and J usage is TRBJ1-2; D is unclear. This CDR3 region has 13 residues. Trimming stripped 1 base from V and 7 bases from J, with 10 bases between. The germline CDR1 and CDR2 sequences are MGHRA and YSYEKL. In nucleotides, the CDR3 is TGCGCCAGCAGCCAAGTCACTGTCCCTGGCTACACCTTC. Amino acid sequence: CASSQVTVPGYTF.

The gene calls are TRBV5-4 and TRBJ2-2; a weak D match, TRBD1 (5 bases). Germline V gene lookup returns CDR1 SGHNT and CDR2 YYREEE (reference sequence). Trimming shortened V by 1 base and J by 7 bases, and 14 bases separated the two germline ends. The CDR3 consists of 15 residues. CDR3 region: CASSLMMQGDGELFF. CDR3 DNA sequence: TGTGCCAGCAGCTTGATGATGCAGGGCGACGGGGAGCTGTTTTTT.

This chain uses TRBV4-1 with TRBJ2-1; D remains ambiguous. V dropped 5 bases and J dropped 13 bases, with 12 bases sitting between them. Germline values: CDR1 MGHRA, CDR2 YSYEKL. The CDR3 consists of 11 residues. In DNA, the CDR3 is TGCGCCAGCAGCTCTCGGGCGAGTCAGTTCTTC. It is translated as CASSSRASQFF.

The rearrangement links TRBV7-9 to TRBJ2-2, with 7 positions matching TRBD1. Germline V gene lookup returns CDR1 SEHNR and CDR2 FQNEAQ (reference sequence). CDR3 length: 16 amino acids. V shed 5 bases, J shed 1 base, and the junction held 7 bases outside the gene matches. In DNA form, the CDR3 reads TGTGCCAGCAGCCCAGACGGGACAGTGAACACCGGGGAGCTGTTTTTT. It yields the protein CASSPDGTVNTGELFF.

The CDR3, as DNA: TGCGCCAGCAGCCGCCAGGGGGGCGGTGAGGGTGAAGCTTTCTTT. It translates to CASSRQGGGEGEAFF. The J gene is TRBJ1-1, the V gene TRBV4-1; TRBD1 aligns across 7 bases. Germline-derived CDR1 and CDR2 are MGHRA and YSYEKL. The junction had 12 bases not matched to a gene; V was cut back by 4 bases and J by 7 bases. This CDR3 region has 15 residues.

This clonotype was detected only a few times. V usage is TRBV7-2 and J usage is TRBJ2-7; tentatively, D is TRBD2 (6 bases). The germline V gene has CDR1 SGHTA and CDR2 FQGNSA. This CDR3 is built from 15 residues. Trimming removed 3 bases at V and 0 bases at J, with 12 bases between. This CDR3 is CASSFYGGSSYEQYV. The CDR3 DNA reads as TGTGCCAGCAGCTTCTACGGGGGTAGCTCCTACGAGCAGTACGTC.

This clonotype was detected ten times or more. The rearrangement joins TRBV6-5 to TRBJ1-5; a possible D gene is TRBD1 (5 bases). With 2 bases removed from V and 9 bases from J, the gap between germline ends came to 11 bases. The CDR3 consists of 13 residues. Germline values: CDR1 MNHEY, CDR2 SVGAGI. The CDR3 region is CASSYRAQGPQHF. The CDR3 region has the DNA TGTGCCAGCAGTTACAGGGCCCAGGGGCCCCAGCATTTT.

This clonotype was counted only a few times. This sequence joins TRBV24-1 and TRBJ2-3, with a tentative D call TRBD1 (5 bases). The germline V gene encodes CDR1 KGHDR and CDR2 SFDVKD. The CDR3 is 15 residues long. The V end lost 0 bases, the J end lost 3 bases, and 9 bases lay between the germline ends. In DNA, the CDR3 is TGTGCCACCAGTGATTTGCAGGGTAGTACAGATACGCAGTATTTT. Protein product: CATSDLQGSTDTQYF.

The chain links TRBV6-5 to TRBJ1-2, with TRBD1 as a possible D gene (6 bases). The CDR3 loop spans 15 amino acids. Germline CDR1 and CDR2: MNHEY and SVGAGI. With 2 bases removed from V and 4 bases from J, the gap between germline ends came to 14 bases. The CDR3 loop reads CASSYSGQQFYGYTF. The CDR3 DNA sequence: TGTGCCAGCAGTTACAGCGGACAGCAATTCTATGGCTACACCTTC.

In this sample, this clonotype turned up a few times. V gene TRBV10-3 combines with J gene TRBJ2-3, with D possibly being TRBD1 or TRBD2 (5 bases each). CDR1 ENHRY and CDR2 SYGVKD come from the germline V gene. V was pared by 0 bases and J by 2 bases, with 15 bases between. The CDR3 has 17 residues. CDR3 sequence reads: CAISESAGRGDTDTQYF. The DNA of the CDR3 is TGTGCCATCAGTGAGTCGGCAGGCCGGGGCGACACAGATACGCAGTATTTT.

This clonotype came up a few times. The chain is built from TRBV4-2 and TRBJ1-2; TRBD1 agrees at 10 bases. The CDR3 contains 18 residues. The germline CDR1 and CDR2 sequences are LGHNA and YNFKEQ. J lost 0 bases, V lost 3 bases, and 10 bases had no gene match. The CDR3 protein is CASSQDRGVVLANYGYTF. The CDR3 DNA reads as TGTGCCAGCAGCCAGGACAGGGGGGTAGTTCTAGCTAACTATGGCTACACCTTC.

DNA for the CDR3: TGTGCCAGCAGCCGATCTCTACAGGACGGGCCAAATTCACCCCTCCACTTT. This encodes CASSRSLQDGPNSPLHF. V gene TRBV7-2 combines with J gene TRBJ1-6, with D tentatively TRBD1 (5 bases). This CDR3 is built from 17 residues. V was cut by 5 bases and J by 7 bases, with 21 bases left in between. Per the germline V gene, CDR1 is SGHTA and CDR2 is FQGNSA.

A remark on this clonotype: A single base separates this from a much larger clone, so it may be a read error. V gene TRBV11-2 combines with J gene TRBJ2-2; D tentatively reads TRBD1 or TRBD2 (5 bases each). Germline lookup yields CDR1 SGHAT and CDR2 FQNNGV. The CDR3 is made up of 15 amino acids. The V end lost 1 base, the J end lost 9 bases, and 15 bases lay between the germline ends. The CDR3 DNA follows: TGTGCCAGCAGCTTAGGAACGGGGCTGACCCGGGAGCTGTTTTTT. As protein: CASSLGTGLTRELFF.